The present TCR beta chain was sequenced within a study of cytomegalovirus exposure and HLA in healthy donors. Regarding the study as a whole: In a later analysis, about 17,000 TCR beta sequences were associated with HLA alleles at 0.05 false discovery rate.

Germline CDR1 and CDR2: KGHSH and LQKENI. Trimming at V came to 4 bases and at J to 2 bases, leaving 17 bases not matched to a gene. The CDR3 extends over 19 amino acids. The PCR employed 60 Vbeta primers together with 13 Jbeta primers. Some clones are missing from TCRdb's copy, which holds only in-frame ones; the method was immunoSEQ multiplex PCR. This table holds some 180,000 clones, 65% to 90% found once. This clone was picked up a small number of times. The antigen remains unidentified. This TCR derives from a woman aged 50 to 60 in good health and CMV-seronegative. The rearrangement uses TRBV18 and TRBJ2-5; 9 nucleotides line up with TRBD2. The sequenced material came from PBMCs. As DNA, the CDR3 is TGTGCCAGCTCACTCTTAGCGGGAGCCGGTCCAAACGCACAAGAGACCCAGTACTTC. It codes for CASSLLAGAGPNAQETQYF.